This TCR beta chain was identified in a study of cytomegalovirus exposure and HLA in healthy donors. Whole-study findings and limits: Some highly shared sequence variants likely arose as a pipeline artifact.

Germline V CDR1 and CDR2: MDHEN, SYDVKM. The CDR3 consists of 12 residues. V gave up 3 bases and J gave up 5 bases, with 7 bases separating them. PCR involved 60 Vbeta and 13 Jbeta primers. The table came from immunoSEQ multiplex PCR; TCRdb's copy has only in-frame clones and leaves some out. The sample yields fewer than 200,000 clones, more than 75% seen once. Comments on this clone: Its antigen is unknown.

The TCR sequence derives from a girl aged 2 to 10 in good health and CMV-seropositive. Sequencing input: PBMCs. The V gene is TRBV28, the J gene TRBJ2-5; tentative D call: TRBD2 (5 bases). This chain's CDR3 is CASSLEAETQYF. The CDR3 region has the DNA TGTGCCAGCAGTTTGGAGGCCGAGACCCAGTACTTC.